A selection of T cell receptor beta chains follows, all from one sample in a study of shared clonotypes between healthy human individuals. Measured with immunoSEQ multiplex PCR; TCRdb has only the in-frame clones, and not every one. The table has millions of clones, around nine tenths seen once. Sequencing input: naive CD4+ T cells sorted from blood. The origin of the receptors is a man in his late teens or twenties in good health. The CDR3 runs from the conserved cysteine through the conserved F or W. The order of the fields is J gene, D gene, clone size, V gene, CDR3 protein, CDR3 DNA. The D gene is left open where the match is weak. Where a row states a size, it is once, few, many or the class of an expanded clone; other rows omit it.

J: TRBJ2-2; D: NA; size: NA; V: TRBV2; CDR3: CASSGNRDTGELFF; DNA: TGTGCCAGCAGTGGTAACAGGGACACCGGGGAGCTGTTTTTT
J: TRBJ2-7; D: NA; size: NA; V: TRBV30; CDR3: CAWSVRGLSYEQYF; DNA: TGTGCCTGGAGTGTACGGGGCCTCTCCTACGAGCAGTACTTC
J: TRBJ1-1; D: TRBD1; size: NA; V: TRBV5-5; CDR3: CASTTGGVWNTEAFF; DNA: TGTGCCAGCACTACAGGGGGAGTGTGGAACACTGAAGCTTTCTTT
J: TRBJ2-5; D: NA; size: NA; V: TRBV6-5; CDR3: CASSYPGQPLGDQYF; DNA: TGTGCCAGCAGTTACCCCGGGCAACCCCTAGGAGACCAGTACTTC
J: TRBJ1-1; D: NA; size: NA; V: TRBV14; CDR3: CASSQLPGLRETEAFF; DNA: TGTGCCAGCAGCCAGCTTCCGGGGCTCCGTGAAACTGAAGCTTTCTTT
J: TRBJ1-5; D: NA; size: NA; V: TRBV19; CDR3: CASSMEGGGNQPQHF; DNA: TGTGCCAGTAGTATGGAGGGAGGTGGCAATCAGCCCCAGCATTTT
J: TRBJ2-7; D: NA; size: NA; V: TRBV7-9; CDR3: CASQSVYEQYF; DNA: TGTGCCAGCCAATCGGTCTACGAGCAGTACTTC
J: TRBJ1-1; D: NA; size: NA; V: TRBV7-9; CDR3: CASSRGQGTMNTEAFF; DNA: TGTGCCAGCAGCCGCGGGCAGGGGACTATGAACACTGAAGCTTTCTTT
J: TRBJ2-1; D: NA; size: NA; V: TRBV19; CDR3: CASSIVALRGNEQFF; DNA: TGTGCCAGTAGTATAGTGGCTCTTCGGGGCAATGAGCAGTTCTTC
J: TRBJ1-1; D: NA; size: NA; V: TRBV4-2; CDR3: CASSQDDLNTEAFF; DNA: TGTGCCAGCAGCCAAGATGACCTGAACACTGAAGCTTTCTTT
J: TRBJ1-3; D: NA; size: NA; V: TRBV25-1; CDR3: CASSESILVGNTIYF; DNA: TGTGCCAGCAGTGAATCGATTTTGGTAGGAAACACCATATATTTT
J: TRBJ2-1; D: NA; size: once; V: TRBV5-4; CDR3: CASSLESSYREQFF; DNA: TGTGCCAGCAGCTTGGAATCTAGCTATCGGGAGCAGTTCTTC
J: TRBJ2-7; D: TRBD1; size: NA; V: TRBV18; CDR3: CASSPLQGSSYEQYF; DNA: TGTGCCAGCTCACCTCTACAGGGGAGCTCCTACGAGCAGTACTTC
J: TRBJ2-2; D: TRBD1; size: NA; V: TRBV5-1; CDR3: CASSLGQHNTGELFF; DNA: TGCGCCAGCAGCCTGGGACAGCATAACACCGGGGAGCTGTTTTTT
J: TRBJ2-5; D: TRBD2; size: NA; V: TRBV5-4; CDR3: CASSLALAGAETQYF; DNA: TGTGCCAGCAGCTTGGCACTAGCGGGGGCCGAGACCCAGTACTTC
J: TRBJ1-5; D: NA; size: NA; V: TRBV6-5; CDR3: CASSYIGQPQHF; DNA: TGTGCCAGCAGTTACATAGGTCAGCCCCAGCATTTT
J: TRBJ2-3; D: TRBD2; size: NA; V: TRBV19; CDR3: CASSILAGGTDTQYF; DNA: TGTGCCAGTAGTATTCTAGCGGGAGGCACAGATACGCAGTATTTT
J: TRBJ2-7; D: NA; size: NA; V: TRBV6-5; CDR3: CASSYSWQGLYEQYF; DNA: TGTGCCAGCAGTTACTCTTGGCAGGGCCTGTACGAGCAGTACTTC
J: TRBJ1-3; D: NA; size: few; V: TRBV30; CDR3: CAWSGRVLSGNTIYF; DNA: TGTGCCTGGAGTGGACGGGTTCTCTCTGGAAACACCATATATTTT
J: TRBJ1-1; D: NA; size: NA; V: TRBV15; CDR3: CATSRDRNVNTEAFF; DNA: TGTGCCACCAGCAGAGATAGGAATGTGAACACTGAAGCTTTCTTT
J: TRBJ2-7; D: NA; size: NA; V: TRBV4-1; CDR3: CASSQIQVDKNEQYF; DNA: TGCGCCAGCAGTCAAATTCAAGTCGACAAAAACGAGCAGTACTTC
J: TRBJ1-1; D: TRBD1; size: once; V: TRBV7-2; CDR3: CASSFRQGLLGFF; DNA: TGTGCCAGCAGCTTTAGACAGGGGTTATTGGGTTTCTTT